These 7 T cell receptor beta chains came from one sample sequenced in a study of shared clonotypes between healthy human individuals. Produced via immunoSEQ multiplex PCR; TCRdb's table is partial and in-frame only. Of millions of clones in the sample, 93% are singletons; the top ten hold 0.35% to 0.45%. Sequenced input: naive CD4+ T cells from PBMCs. Stated subset: CD45RA+ positively selected. Receptor source: a man aged 18 to 29 in good health. Some clones in this sample may be carry-over from other donors' samples.

CDR3 region: CASSLRRGYNEQFF. The CDR3 nucleotides read TGTGCCAGCAGCCTTAGGAGGGGCTACAATGAGCAGTTCTTC. The chain is built from TRBV11-2 and TRBJ2-1; D may be TRBD2 (6 bases). V lost 5 bases, J lost 3 bases, and 11 bases lay in between. There are 14 residues in the CDR3. Germline V gives CDR1 SGHAT, CDR2 FQNNGV.

The V gene is TRBV4-1, the J gene TRBJ2-3; D ambiguous. From germline, CDR1 is MGHRA and CDR2 YSYEKL. There are 15 residues in the CDR3. V was shortened by 1 base and J by 2 bases, with 10 bases between the two germline ends. Written as DNA, the CDR3 is TGCGCCAGCAGCCAAGGGATAGCCTACACAGATACGCAGTATTTT. Translated: CASSQGIAYTDTQYF.

CDR3 residues: CATSRDQFVARNTEAFF. CDR3 sequence (DNA): TGTGCCACCAGCAGAGACCAGTTCGTGGCGCGGAACACTGAAGCTTTCTTT. The gene calls are TRBV15 and TRBJ1-1; D is uncertain. Germline CDR1 is LNHNV and CDR2 is YYDKDF (reference sequence). The CDR3 covers 17 residues. Trimming left V 0 bases short and J 1 base short, with 15 bases between.

The V and J genes are TRBV27 and TRBJ1-1, with D unresolved. V dropped 5 bases and J dropped 0 bases, with 19 bases sitting between them. Germline CDR1 is MNHEY and CDR2 is SMNVEV (reference sequence). CDR3 length: 17 amino acids. The CDR3 nucleotides read TGTGCCAGCAGTCCCTCCAGGACTGTTCCCATGAACACTGAAGCTTTCTTT. It is translated as CASSPSRTVPMNTEAFF.

The chain has TRBV6-1 and TRBJ2-7, with TRBD1 matching over 7 bases. The germline gives CDR1 MNHNS, CDR2 SASEGT. The V segment lost 8 bases and the J segment 5 bases; nucleotides outside the gene matches: 12. The CDR3 loop spans 14 amino acids. In DNA form, the CDR3 reads TGTGCCAGCCGCCTCTGGGACAGCTACGACGAGCAGTACTTC. This encodes CASRLWDSYDEQYF.

The chain is built from TRBV11-3 and TRBJ2-2, with a possible D match to TRBD2 (5 bases). The CDR3 loop spans 18 amino acids. V was pared by 4 bases and J by 1 base, with 19 bases between. CDR1 SGHNT and CDR2 YENEEA come from the germline V gene. In DNA form, the CDR3 reads TGTGCCAGCAGCTCCCCTTCTGGGAGCGTTGGGAACACCGGGGAGCTGTTTTTT. Protein sequence: CASSSPSGSVGNTGELFF.

The CDR3 bases are TGCGCCAGCAGCCAAGAATTCGGTTGGCGGAGGAACACTGAAGCTTTCTTT. This sequence encodes CASSQEFGWRRNTEAFF. The chain carries TRBV4-1 and TRBJ1-1; D is unresolved. The CDR3 is 17 amino acids. Germline V lookup: CDR1 MGHRA, CDR2 YSYEKL. Trimming took 0 bases from V and 1 from J, leaving 15 bases between them.